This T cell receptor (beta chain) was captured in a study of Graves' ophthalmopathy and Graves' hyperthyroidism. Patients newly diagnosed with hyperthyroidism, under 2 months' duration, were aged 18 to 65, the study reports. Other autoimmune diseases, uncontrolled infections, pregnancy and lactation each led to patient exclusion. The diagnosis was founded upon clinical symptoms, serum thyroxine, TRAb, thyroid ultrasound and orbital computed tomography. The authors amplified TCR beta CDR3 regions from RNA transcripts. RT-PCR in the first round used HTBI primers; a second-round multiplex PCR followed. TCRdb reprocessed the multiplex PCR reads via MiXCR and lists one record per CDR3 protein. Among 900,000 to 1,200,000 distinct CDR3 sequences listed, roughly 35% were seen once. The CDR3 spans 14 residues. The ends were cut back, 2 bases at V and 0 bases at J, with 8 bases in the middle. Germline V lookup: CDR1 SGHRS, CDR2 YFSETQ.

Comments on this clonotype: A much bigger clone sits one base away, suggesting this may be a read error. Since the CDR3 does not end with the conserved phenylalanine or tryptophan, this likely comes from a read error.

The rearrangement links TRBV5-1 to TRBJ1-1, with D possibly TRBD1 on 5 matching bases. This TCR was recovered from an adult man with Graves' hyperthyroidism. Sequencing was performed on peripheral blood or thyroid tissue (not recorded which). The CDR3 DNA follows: TGCGCCAGCAGCTTTGACAGCATGAACACTGAAGCTTTCCTT. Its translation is CASSFDSMNTEAFL.